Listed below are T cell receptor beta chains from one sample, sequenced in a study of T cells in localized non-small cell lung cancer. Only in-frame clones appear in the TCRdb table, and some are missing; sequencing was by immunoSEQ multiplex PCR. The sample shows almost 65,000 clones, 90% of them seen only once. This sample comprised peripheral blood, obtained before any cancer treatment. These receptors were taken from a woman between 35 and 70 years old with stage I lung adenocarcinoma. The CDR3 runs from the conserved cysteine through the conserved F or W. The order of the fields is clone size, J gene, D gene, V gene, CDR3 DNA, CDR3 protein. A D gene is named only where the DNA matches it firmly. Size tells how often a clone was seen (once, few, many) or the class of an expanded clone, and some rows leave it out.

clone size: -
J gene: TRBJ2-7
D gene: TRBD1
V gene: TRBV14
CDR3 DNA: TGTGCCAGCAGCCCCTGGACAGGGAGGCAGTACTTC
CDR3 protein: CASSPWTGRQYF

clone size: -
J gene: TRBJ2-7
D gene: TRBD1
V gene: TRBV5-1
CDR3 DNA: TGCGCCAGCAGCTTGGGGGACAGTTGGGACGAGCAGTACTTC
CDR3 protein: CASSLGDSWDEQYF

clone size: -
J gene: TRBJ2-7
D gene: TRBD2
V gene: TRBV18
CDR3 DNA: TGTGCCAGCTCACCACCGACTAGCGGGAGAGGGGTCGGGGAGCAGTACTTC
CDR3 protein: CASSPPTSGRGVGEQYF

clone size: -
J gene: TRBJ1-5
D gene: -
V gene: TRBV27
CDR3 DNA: TGTGCCAGCTCTTCCCCCGGGTCGGCTCAGCCCCAGCATTTT
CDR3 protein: CASSSPGSAQPQHF

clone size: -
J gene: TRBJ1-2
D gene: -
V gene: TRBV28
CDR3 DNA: TGTGCCAGCAGTACCCTGTACGGCTACACCTTC
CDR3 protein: CASSTLYGYTF

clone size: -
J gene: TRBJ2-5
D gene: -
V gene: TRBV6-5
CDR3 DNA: TGTGCCAGCAGTTACTCGAGACCGCCGTACCAAGAGACCCAGTACTTC
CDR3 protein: CASSYSRPPYQETQYF

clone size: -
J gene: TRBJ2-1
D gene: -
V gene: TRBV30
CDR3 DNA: TGTGCCTGGAGTGTTGGGCATTACAATGAGCAGTTCTTC
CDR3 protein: CAWSVGHYNEQFF

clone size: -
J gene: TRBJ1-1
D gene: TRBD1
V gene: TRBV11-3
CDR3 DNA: TGTGCCAGCAGTTCCGGACAGGACACTGAAGCTTTCTTT
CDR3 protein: CASSSGQDTEAFF

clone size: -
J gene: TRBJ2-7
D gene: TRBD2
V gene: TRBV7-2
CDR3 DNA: TGTGCCAGCAGCTGGACTAGCGGGACCTACGAGCAGTACTTC
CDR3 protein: CASSWTSGTYEQYF

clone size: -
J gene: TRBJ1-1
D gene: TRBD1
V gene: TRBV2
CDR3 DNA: TGTGCCAGCAGTGGGGGACAGGGGGCTAAGGGCACTGAAGCTTTCTTT
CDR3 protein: CASSGGQGAKGTEAFF

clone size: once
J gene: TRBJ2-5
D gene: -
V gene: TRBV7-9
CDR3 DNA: TGTGCCAGCAGCTTAAACTCAGGGCAAGAGACCCAGTACTTC
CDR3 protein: CASSLNSGQETQYF

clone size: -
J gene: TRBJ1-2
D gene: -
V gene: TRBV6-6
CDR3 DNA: TGTGCCAGCAGTTACATGGGGGGAAACTATGGCTACACCTTC
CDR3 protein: CASSYMGGNYGYTF

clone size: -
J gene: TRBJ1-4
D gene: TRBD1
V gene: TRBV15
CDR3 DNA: TGTGCCACCAGCAGAGGCGGACAGGGAAATGAAAAACTGTTTTTT
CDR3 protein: CATSRGGQGNEKLFF

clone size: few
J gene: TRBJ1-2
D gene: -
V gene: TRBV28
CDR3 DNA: TGTGCCAGCAGTTTCTTGGGGGGCGCGAGATACTATGGCTACACCTTC
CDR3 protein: CASSFLGGARYYGYTF

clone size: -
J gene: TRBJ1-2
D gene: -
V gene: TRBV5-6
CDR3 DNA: TGTGCCAGCAGCTTGGTGCTTCCGGCGGGAGATGCAAACTATGGCTACACCTTC
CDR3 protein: CASSLVLPAGDANYGYTF

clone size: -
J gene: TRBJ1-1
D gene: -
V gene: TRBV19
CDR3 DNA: TGTGCCAGTAGTATAGACACCGCAAACACTGAAGCTTTCTTT
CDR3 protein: CASSIDTANTEAFF

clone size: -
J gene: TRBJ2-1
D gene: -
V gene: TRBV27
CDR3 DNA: TGTGCCAGCAGTTCGGACAATGAGCAGTTCTTC
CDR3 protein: CASSSDNEQFF

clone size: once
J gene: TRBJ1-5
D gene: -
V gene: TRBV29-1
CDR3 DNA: TGCAGCGTTATTGACACCAATAGCAATCAGCCCCAGCATTTT
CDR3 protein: CSVIDTNSNQPQHF

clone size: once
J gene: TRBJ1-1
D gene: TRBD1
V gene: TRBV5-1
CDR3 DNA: TGCGCCAGCAGCTTTGGAGGACAGGTAACGAGCACTGAAGCTTTCTTT
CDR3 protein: CASSFGGQVTSTEAFF

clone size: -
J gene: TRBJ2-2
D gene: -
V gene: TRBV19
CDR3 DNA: TGTGCCAGTAAACGGGTCTCGGGGACGAACACCGGGGAGCTGTTTTTT
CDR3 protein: CASKRVSGTNTGELFF

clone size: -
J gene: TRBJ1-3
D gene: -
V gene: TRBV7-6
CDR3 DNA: TGTGCCAGCAGCTTGGGCCGGAGGGCCTCTGGAAACACCATATATTTT
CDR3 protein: CASSLGRRASGNTIYF

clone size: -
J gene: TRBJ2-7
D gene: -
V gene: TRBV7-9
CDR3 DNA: TGTGCCAGCAGCTTAGGGACGGGAGCCTACGAGCAGTACTTC
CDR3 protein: CASSLGTGAYEQYF

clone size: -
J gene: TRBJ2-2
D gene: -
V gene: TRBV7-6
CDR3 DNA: TGTGCCAGCAGCTCCTCGAACACCGGGGAGCTGTTTTTT
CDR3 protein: CASSSSNTGELFF

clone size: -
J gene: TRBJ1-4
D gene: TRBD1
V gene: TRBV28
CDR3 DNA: TGTGCCAGCAGTTTATGGAAAAGGACAGGGAACACTAATGAAAAACTGTTTTTT
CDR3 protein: CASSLWKRTGNTNEKLFF

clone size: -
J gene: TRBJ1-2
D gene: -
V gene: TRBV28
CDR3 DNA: TGTGCCAGCAGTGGAAAGGGATCAGGGTTGAACTATGGCTACACCTTC
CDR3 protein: CASSGKGSGLNYGYTF

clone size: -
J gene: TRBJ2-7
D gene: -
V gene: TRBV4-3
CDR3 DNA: TGCGCCAGCAGCCCAGGGCTAGGGTACTACGAGCAGTACTTC
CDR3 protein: CASSPGLGYYEQYF

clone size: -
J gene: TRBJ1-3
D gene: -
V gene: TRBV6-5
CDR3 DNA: TGTGCCAGCAGCCAAACTCGGCAGCGTGGAAACACCATATATTTT
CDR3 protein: CASSQTRQRGNTIYF

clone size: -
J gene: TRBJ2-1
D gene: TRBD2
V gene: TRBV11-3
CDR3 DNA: TGTGCCAGCAGCCTCCTTTCGGGCGGGGGGTACAATGAGCAGTTCTTC
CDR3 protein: CASSLLSGGGYNEQFF

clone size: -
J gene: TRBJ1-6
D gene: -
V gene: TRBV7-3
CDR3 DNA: TGTGCCAGCAGCATTCAATCGGGAGGCAATTCACCCCTCCACTTT
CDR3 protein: CASSIQSGGNSPLHF

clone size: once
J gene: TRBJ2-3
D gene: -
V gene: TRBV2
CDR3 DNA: TGTGCCAGCATGGAGGGCCACGCAGATACGCAGTATTTT
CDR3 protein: CASMEGHADTQYF

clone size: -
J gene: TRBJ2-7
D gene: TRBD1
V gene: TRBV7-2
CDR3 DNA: TGTGCCAGCAGCTTTGGACAGGGCTACGAGCAGTACTTC
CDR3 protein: CASSFGQGYEQYF

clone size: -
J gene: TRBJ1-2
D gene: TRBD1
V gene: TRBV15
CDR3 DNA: TGTGCCACCAGCAGAGACAAGGGGGCACGGTATGGCTACACCTTC
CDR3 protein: CATSRDKGARYGYTF

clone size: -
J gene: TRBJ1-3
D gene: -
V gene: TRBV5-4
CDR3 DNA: TGTGCCAGCAGCTTGGCCGGAGCCTCTGGAAACACCATATATTTT
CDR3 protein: CASSLAGASGNTIYF

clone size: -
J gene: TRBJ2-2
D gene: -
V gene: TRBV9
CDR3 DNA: TGTGCCAGCAGCAGCTCCGGGACGAGCACCGGGGAGCTGTTTTTT
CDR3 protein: CASSSSGTSTGELFF

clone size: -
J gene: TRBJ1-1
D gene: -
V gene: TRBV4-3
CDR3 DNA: TGCGCCAGCAGCCAAAGTTGGGGCACTGAAGCTTTCTTT
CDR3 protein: CASSQSWGTEAFF

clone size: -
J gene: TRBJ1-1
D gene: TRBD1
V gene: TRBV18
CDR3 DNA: TGTGCCAGCTCAGCCGGGACAGGTCACCTGAACACTGAAGCTTTCTTT
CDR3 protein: CASSAGTGHLNTEAFF

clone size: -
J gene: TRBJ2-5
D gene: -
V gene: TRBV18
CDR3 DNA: TGTGCCAGCTCACCACGGACAGCCTCCGAAGGGGAGACCCAGTACTTC
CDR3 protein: CASSPRTASEGETQYF

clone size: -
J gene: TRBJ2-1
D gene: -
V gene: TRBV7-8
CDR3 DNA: TGTGCCAGCAGCTTATCAGCTGCCAGCTCCTACAATGAGCAGTTCTTC
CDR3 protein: CASSLSAASSYNEQFF

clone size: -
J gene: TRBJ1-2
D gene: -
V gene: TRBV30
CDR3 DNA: TGTGCCTGGAGTCCCTCCGGGACCTTCTCCCCCTATGGCTACACCTTC
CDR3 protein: CAWSPSGTFSPYGYTF

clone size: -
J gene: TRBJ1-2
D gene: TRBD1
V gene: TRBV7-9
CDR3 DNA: TGTGCCAGCAGCCCATCCTCGACAGGGGACTATGGCTACACCTTC
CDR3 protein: CASSPSSTGDYGYTF

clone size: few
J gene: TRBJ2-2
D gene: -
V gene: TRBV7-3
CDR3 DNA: TGTGCCAGCAGCTCCCCGAACACCGGGGAGCTGTTTTTT
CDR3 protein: CASSSPNTGELFF

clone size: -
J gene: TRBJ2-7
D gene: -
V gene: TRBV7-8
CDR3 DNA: TGTGCCAGCAGCTTAGAAGCGATCAGCGGCTACGAGCAGTACTTC
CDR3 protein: CASSLEAISGYEQYF

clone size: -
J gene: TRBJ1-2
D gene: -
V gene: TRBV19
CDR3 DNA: TGTGCCAGTAGTATCACGGGGGCTACGGGGTATGGCTACACCTTC
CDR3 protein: CASSITGATGYGYTF

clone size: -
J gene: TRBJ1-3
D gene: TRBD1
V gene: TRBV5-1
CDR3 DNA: TGCGCCAGCAGCCGACAGGGGACCGGAGACACCATATATTTT
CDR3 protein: CASSRQGTGDTIYF

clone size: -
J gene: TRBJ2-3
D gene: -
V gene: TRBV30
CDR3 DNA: TGTGCCTGGAGCCGAACGGCTTACACAGATACGCAGTATTTT
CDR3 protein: CAWSRTAYTDTQYF

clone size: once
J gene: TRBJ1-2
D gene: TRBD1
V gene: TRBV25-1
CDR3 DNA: TGTGCCAGCAGTGAGGGACAGCTCTATGGCTACACCTTC
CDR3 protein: CASSEGQLYGYTF

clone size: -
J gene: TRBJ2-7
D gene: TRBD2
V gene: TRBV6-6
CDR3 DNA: TGTGCCAGCAGCCCGGGACTAGCGGGAAACGAGCAGTACTTC
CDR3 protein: CASSPGLAGNEQYF

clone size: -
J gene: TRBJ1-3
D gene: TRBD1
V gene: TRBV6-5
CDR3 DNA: TGTGCCAGCAGTCTACAGGGGGCCGGAAACACCATATATTTT
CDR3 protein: CASSLQGAGNTIYF

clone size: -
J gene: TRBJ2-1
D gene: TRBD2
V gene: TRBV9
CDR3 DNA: TGTGCCAGCAGCCCCTTAGCGGGAGGCCTTAACAATGAGCAGTTCTTC
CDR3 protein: CASSPLAGGLNNEQFF

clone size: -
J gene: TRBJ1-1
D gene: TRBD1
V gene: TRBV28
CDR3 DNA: TGTGCCAGCAGTAACGACAGGGGCGGGACTGAAGCTTTCTTT
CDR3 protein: CASSNDRGGTEAFF